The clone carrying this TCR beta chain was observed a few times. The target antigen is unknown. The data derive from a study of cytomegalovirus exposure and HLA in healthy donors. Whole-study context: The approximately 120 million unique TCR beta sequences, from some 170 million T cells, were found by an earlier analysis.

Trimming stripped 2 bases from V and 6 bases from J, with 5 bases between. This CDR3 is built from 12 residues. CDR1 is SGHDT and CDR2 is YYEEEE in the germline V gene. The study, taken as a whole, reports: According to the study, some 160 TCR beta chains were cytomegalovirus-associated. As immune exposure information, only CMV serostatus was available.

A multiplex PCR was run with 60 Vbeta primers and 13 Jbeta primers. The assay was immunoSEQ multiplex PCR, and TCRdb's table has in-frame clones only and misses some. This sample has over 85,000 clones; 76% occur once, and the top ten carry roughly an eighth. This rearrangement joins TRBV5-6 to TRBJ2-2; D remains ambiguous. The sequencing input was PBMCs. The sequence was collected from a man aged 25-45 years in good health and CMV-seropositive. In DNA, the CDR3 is TGTGCCAGCAGCTTAGACTCCGGGGAGCTGTTTTTT. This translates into CASSLDSGELFF.